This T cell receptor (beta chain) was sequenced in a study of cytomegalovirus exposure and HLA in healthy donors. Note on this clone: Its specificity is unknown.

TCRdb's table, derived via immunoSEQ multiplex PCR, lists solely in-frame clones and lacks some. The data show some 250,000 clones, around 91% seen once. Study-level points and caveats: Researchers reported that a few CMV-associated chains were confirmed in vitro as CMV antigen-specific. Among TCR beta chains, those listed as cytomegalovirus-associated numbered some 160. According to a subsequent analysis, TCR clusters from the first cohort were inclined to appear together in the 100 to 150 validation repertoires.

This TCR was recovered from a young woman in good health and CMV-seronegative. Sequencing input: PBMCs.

The CDR3 sequence is CASSLFGKNQPQHF. The CDR3, as DNA: TGTGCCAGCAGCTTGTTCGGGAAGAATCAGCCCCAGCATTTT. The chain recombines TRBV5-4 with TRBJ1-5; no definite D call. Germline CDR1 reads SGHNT; CDR2 reads YYREEE (reference sequence). The CDR3 has 14 residues. V lost 1 base, J lost 4 bases, and 9 bases lay in between.